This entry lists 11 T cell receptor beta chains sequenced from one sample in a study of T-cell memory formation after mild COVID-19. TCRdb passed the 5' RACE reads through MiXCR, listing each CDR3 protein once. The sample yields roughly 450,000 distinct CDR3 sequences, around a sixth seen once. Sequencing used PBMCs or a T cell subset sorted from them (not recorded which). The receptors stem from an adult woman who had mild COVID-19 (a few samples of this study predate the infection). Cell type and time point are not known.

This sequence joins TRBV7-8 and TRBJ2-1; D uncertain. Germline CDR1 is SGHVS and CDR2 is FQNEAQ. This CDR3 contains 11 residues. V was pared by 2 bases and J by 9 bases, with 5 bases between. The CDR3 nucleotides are TGTGCCAGCAGCTTAAAGGTTGAGCAGTTCTTC. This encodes CASSLKVEQFF.

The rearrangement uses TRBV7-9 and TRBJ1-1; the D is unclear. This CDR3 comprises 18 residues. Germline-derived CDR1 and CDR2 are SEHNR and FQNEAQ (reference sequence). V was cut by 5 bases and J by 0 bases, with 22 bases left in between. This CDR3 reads CASSPRMAPSRVNTEAFF. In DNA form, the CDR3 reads TGTGCCAGCAGCCCCAGAATGGCCCCAAGTCGAGTGAACACTGAAGCTTTCTTT.

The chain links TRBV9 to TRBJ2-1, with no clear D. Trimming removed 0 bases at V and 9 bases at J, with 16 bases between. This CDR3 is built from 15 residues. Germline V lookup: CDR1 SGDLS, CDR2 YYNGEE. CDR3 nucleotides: TGTGCCAGCAGCGTAGTCATGGCGGCGGAAATTGAGCAGTTCTTC. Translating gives CASSVVMAAEIEQFF.

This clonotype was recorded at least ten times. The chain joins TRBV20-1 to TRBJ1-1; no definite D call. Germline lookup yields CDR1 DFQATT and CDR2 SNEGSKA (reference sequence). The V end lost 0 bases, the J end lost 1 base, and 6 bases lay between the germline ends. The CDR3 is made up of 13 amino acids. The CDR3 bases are TGCAGTGCTAGAGATTTGAGGAACACTGAAGCTTTCTTT. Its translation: CSARDLRNTEAFF.

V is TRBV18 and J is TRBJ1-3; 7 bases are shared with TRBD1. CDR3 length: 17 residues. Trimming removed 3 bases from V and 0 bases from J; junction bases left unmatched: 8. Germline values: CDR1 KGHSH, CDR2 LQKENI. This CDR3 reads CASSPPGQMSSGNTIYF. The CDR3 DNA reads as TGTGCCAGCTCACCGCCGGGACAGATGAGCTCTGGAAACACCATATATTTT.

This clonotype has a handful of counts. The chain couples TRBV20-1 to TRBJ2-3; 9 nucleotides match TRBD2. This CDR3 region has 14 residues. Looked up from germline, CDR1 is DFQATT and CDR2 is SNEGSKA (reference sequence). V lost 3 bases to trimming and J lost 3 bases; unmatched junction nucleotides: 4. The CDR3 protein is CSASSLAGTDTQYF. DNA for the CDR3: TGCAGTGCTAGTTCTCTAGCGGGGACAGATACGCAGTATTTT.

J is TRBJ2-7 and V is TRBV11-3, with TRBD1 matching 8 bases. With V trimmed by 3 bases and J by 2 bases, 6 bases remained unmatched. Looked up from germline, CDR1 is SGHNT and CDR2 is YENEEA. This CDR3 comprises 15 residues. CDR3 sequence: CASSFGGQGTYEQYF. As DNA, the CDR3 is TGTGCCAGCAGCTTCGGAGGACAGGGAACCTACGAGCAGTACTTC.

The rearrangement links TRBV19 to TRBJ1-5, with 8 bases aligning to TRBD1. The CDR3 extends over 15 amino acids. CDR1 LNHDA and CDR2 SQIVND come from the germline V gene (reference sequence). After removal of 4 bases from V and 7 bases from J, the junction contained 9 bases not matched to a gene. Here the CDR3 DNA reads TGTGCCAGTAGTACCGCAGGGGGCGCGGGGCAGCCCCAGCATTTT. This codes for CASSTAGGAGQPQHF. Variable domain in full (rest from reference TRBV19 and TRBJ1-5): DGGITQSPKYLFRKEGQNVTLSCEQNLNHDAMYWYRQDPGQGLRLIYYSQIVNDFQKGDIAEGYSVSREKKESFPLTVTSAQKNPTAFYLCASSTAGGAGQPQHFGDGTRLSIL.

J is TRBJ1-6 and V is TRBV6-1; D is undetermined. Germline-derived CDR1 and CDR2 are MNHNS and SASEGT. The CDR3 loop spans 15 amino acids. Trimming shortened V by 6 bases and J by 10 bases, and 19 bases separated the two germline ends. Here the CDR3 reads CASRRLNQVESPLHF. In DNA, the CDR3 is TGTGCCAGCAGGAGACTGAACCAGGTCGAGTCACCCCTCCACTTT.

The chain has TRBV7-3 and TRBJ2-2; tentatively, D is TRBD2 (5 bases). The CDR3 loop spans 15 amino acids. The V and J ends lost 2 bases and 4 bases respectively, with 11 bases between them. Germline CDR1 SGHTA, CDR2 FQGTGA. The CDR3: CASSLFGDATGELFF. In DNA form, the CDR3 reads TGTGCCAGCAGCTTATTCGGGGATGCCACCGGGGAGCTGTTTTTT.

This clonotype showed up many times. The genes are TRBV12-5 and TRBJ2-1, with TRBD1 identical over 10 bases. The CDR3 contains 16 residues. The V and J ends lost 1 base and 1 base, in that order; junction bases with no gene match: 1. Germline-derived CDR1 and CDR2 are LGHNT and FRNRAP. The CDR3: CASGLGQGASYNEQFF. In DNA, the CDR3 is TGTGCTAGTGGTTTGGGACAGGGGGCGTCCTACAATGAGCAGTTCTTC.